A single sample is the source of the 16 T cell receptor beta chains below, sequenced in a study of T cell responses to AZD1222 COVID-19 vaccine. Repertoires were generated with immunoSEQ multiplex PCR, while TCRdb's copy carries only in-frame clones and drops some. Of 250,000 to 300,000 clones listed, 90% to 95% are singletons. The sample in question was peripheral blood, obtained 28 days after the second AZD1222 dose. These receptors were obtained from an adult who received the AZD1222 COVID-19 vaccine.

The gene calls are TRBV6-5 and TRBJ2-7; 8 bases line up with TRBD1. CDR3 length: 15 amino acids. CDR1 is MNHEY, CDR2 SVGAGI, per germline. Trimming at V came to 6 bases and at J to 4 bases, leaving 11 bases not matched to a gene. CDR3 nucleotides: TGTGCCAGCAGCCCCTTGGCAGGGGGCAATTACGAGCAGTACTTC. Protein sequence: CASSPLAGGNYEQYF.

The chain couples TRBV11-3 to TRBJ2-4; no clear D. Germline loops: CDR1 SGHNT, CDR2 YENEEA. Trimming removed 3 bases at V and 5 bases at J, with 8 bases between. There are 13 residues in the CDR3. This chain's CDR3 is CASSFGQENIQYF. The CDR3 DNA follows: TGTGCCAGCAGCTTTGGGCAGGAAAACATTCAGTACTTC.

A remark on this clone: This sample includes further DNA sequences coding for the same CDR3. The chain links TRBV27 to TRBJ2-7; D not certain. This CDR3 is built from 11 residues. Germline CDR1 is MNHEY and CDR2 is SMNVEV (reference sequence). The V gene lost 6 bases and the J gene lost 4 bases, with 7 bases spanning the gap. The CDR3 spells CASRTGYEQYF. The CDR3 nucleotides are TGTGCCAGCAGGACTGGATACGAGCAGTACTTC.

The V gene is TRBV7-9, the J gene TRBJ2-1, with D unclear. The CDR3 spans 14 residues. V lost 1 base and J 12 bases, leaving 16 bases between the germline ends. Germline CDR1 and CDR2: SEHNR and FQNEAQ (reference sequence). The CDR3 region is CASSLVEDGVAQFF. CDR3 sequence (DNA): TGTGCCAGCAGCTTAGTAGAAGATGGGGTTGCGCAGTTCTTC.

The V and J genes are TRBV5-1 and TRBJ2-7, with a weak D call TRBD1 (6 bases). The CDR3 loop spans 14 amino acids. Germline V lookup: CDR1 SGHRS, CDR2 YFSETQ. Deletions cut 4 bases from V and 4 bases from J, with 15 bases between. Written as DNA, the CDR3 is TGCGCCAGCAGCCCTTCCGGGACAACGTACGAGCAGTACTTC. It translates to CASSPSGTTYEQYF.

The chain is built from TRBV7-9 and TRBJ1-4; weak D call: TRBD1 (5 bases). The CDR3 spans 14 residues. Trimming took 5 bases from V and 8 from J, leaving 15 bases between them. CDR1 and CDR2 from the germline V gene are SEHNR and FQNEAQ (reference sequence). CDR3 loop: CASSPGQSGEKLFF. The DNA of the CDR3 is TGTGCCAGCAGCCCAGGGCAGTCTGGAGAAAAACTGTTTTTT.

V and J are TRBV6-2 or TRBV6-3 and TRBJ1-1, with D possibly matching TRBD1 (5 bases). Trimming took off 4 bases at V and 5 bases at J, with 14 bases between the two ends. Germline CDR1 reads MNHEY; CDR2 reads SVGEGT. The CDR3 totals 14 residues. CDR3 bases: TGTGCCAGCAGTTTTGGGGCACATTCGACTGAAGCTTTCTTT. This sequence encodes CASSFGAHSTEAFF.

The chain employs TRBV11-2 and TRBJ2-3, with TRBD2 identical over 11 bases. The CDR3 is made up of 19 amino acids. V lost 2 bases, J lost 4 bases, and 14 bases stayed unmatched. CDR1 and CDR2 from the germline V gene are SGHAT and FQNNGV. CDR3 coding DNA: TGTGCCAGCAGCTTAACCCCTCTAGCGGGAGGTGCGGTCGCAGATACGCAGTATTTT. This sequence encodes CASSLTPLAGGAVADTQYF. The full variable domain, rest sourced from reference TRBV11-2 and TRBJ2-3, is EAGVAQSPRYKIIEKRQSVAFWCNPISGHATLYWYQQILGQGPKLLIQFQNNGVVDDSQLPKDRFSAERLKGVDSTLKIQPAKLEDSAVYLCASSLTPLAGGAVADTQYFGPGTRLTVL.

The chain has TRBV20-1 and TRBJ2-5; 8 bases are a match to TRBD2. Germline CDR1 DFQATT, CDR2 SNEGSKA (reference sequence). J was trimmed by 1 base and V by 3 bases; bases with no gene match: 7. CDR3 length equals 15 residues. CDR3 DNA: TGCAGTGCTAGTCCAAGCGGGGGTAGCCAAGAGACCCAGTACTTC. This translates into CSASPSGGSQETQYF.

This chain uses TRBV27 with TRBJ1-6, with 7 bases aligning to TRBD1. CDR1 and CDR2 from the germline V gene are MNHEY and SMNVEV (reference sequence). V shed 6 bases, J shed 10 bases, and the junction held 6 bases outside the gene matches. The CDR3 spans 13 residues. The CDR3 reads CASRRTGYSPLHF. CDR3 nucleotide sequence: TGTGCCAGCAGACGGACAGGTTACTCACCCCTCCACTTT.

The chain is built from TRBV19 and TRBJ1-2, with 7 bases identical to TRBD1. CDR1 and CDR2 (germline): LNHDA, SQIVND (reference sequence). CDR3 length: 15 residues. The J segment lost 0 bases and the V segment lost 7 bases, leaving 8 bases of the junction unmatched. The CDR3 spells CASTVGQASNYGYTF. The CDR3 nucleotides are TGTGCCAGTACCGTCGGACAGGCCTCTAACTATGGCTACACCTTC.

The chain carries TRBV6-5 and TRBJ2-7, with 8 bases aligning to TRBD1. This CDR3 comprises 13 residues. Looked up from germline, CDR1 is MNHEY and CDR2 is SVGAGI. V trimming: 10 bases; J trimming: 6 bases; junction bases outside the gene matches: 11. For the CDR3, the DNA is TGTGCCACCGTGGACAGGGCCTATGGCGAGCAGTACTTC. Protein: CATVDRAYGEQYF.

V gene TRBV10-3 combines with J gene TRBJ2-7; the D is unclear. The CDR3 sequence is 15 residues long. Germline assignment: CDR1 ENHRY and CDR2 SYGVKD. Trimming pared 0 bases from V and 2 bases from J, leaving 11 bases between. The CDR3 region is CAISESTLNPYEQYF. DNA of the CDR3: TGTGCCATCAGTGAGTCGACGCTGAACCCCTACGAGCAGTACTTC.

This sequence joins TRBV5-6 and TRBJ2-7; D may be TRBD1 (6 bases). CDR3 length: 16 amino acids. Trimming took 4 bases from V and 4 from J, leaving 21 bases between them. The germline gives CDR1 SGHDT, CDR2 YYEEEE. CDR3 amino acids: CASSPFDRLSLYEQYF. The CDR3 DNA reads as TGTGCCAGCAGCCCCTTCGACAGGCTTTCTTTATACGAGCAGTACTTC.

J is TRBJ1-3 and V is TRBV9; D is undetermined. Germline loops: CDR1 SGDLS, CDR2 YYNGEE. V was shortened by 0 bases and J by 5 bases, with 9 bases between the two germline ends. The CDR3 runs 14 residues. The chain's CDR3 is CASSVDGERNTIYF. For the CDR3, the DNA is TGTGCCAGCAGCGTAGATGGGGAAAGAAACACCATATATTTT.

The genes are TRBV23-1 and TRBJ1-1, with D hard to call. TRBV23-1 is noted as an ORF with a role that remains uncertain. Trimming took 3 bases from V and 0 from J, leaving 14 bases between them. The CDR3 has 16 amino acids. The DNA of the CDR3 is TGCGCCAGCAGTCATCCGAAGGGTCGCATGAACACTGAAGCTTTCTTT. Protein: CASSHPKGRMNTEAFF.